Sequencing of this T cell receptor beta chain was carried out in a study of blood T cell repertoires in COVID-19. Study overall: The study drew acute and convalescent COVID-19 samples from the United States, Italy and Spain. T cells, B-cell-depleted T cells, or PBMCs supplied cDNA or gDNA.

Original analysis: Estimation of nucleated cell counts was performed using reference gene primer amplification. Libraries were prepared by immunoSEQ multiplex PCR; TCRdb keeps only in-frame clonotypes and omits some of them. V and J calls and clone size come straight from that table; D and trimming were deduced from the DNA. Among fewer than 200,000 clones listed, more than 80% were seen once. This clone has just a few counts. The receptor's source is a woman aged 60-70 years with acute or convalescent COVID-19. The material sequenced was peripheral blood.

The CDR3, as DNA: TGTGCCACAGGGACTAGCGGGAGTTTGCAGCAGTATTTT. Residues: CATGTSGSLQQYF. V gene TRBV28 combines with J gene TRBJ2-3, with 14 bases identical to TRBD2. In germline, CDR1 is MDHEN, CDR2 SYDVKM. CDR3 size: 13 residues. The trim removed 10 bases at V and 11 bases at J, leaving 8 bases unmatched.